A single sample is the source of the 5 T cell receptor beta chains below, sequenced in a study of radiotherapy plus CTLA-4 blockade in lung cancer. The table came from immunoSEQ multiplex PCR; TCRdb's copy has only in-frame clones and leaves some out. The table has 100,000 or so clones, roughly 85% seen once. The source was peripheral blood, collected from a patient treated with radiotherapy plus ipilimumab. These receptors came from a human donor with non-small cell lung cancer that progressed on radiotherapy plus ipilimumab.

The chain links TRBV29-1 to TRBJ2-1; maybe TRBD2 (5 bases). The V gene lost 2 bases and the J gene lost 4 bases, with 12 bases spanning the gap. Germline CDR1 reads SQVTM; CDR2 reads ANQGSEA. The CDR3 extends over 14 amino acids. Written as DNA, the CDR3 is TGCAGCGTTGAAAATCAGCGGAGATACAATGAGCAGTTCTTC. Protein: CSVENQRRYNEQFF.

This sequence joins TRBV5-1 and TRBJ2-4; maybe TRBD2 (5 bases). Germline lookup yields CDR1 SGHRS and CDR2 YFSETQ. V was shortened by 5 bases and J by 8 bases, with 20 bases between the two germline ends. The CDR3 is 15 amino acids. The CDR3 reads CASRSPGVAADIQYF. CDR3 coding DNA: TGCGCCAGCAGATCCCCCGGGGTGGCGGCGGACATTCAGTACTTC.

V is TRBV28 and J is TRBJ2-7; D uncertain. The ends were cut back, 6 bases at V and 2 bases at J, with 8 bases in the middle. Germline V gene data show CDR1 as MDHEN and CDR2 as SYDVKM. There are 12 residues in the CDR3. For the CDR3, the DNA is TGTGCCAGCAGAGTCGGAGCCTACGAGCAGTACTTC. The encoded protein is CASRVGAYEQYF.

The chain uses TRBV6-5 and TRBJ1-1; the D gene is possibly TRBD1 (5 bases). V lost 2 bases and J 5 bases, leaving 9 bases between the germline ends. Germline V gene data show CDR1 as MNHEY and CDR2 as SVGAGI. This CDR3 has 13 residues. The chain's CDR3 is CASSYLGGTEAFF. The CDR3 DNA reads TGTGCCAGCAGTTACCTTGGGGGAACTGAAGCTTTCTTT.

The chain combines TRBV27 with TRBJ2-2; 7 bases map to TRBD1. With 6 bases clipped from V and 4 bases from J, the junction kept 11 bases outside the gene matches. From germline, CDR1 is MNHEY and CDR2 SMNVEV (reference sequence). The CDR3 is made up of 16 amino acids. The chain's CDR3 is CASRFMMTGITGELFF. The CDR3 nucleotides read TGTGCCAGCAGATTCATGATGACAGGGATCACCGGGGAGCTGTTTTTT.